The rows below give T cell receptor beta chains drawn from one sample of a study of shared clonotypes between healthy human individuals. Profiled with immunoSEQ multiplex PCR; TCRdb holds only in-frame clones, not every one. The sample includes millions of clones, just over 90% of them seen just once. The material sequenced was naive CD4+ T cells sorted from blood. Source of these receptors: a man between 18 and 35 years old in good health. Both conserved end residues are part of each CDR3. Fields, in order: J gene, V gene, D gene, clone size, CDR3 protein, CDR3 DNA. A D gene is named only where the DNA matches it firmly. Some rows mark clone size as missing; the rest say once, few, many or name a class of expanded clone.

J gene: TRBJ2-1
V gene: TRBV5-6
D gene: -
clone size: once
CDR3 protein: CASSLVGGVVSNEQFF
CDR3 DNA: TGTGCCAGCAGCTTGGTGGGCGGGGTCGTGAGTAATGAGCAGTTCTTC

J gene: TRBJ2-5
V gene: TRBV11-2
D gene: TRBD2
clone size: -
CDR3 protein: CASSLLAGGETQYF
CDR3 DNA: TGTGCCAGCAGCTTACTAGCGGGGGGCGAGACCCAGTACTTC

J gene: TRBJ1-5
V gene: TRBV6-6
D gene: TRBD1
clone size: -
CDR3 protein: CASSPGQGFNQPQHF
CDR3 DNA: TGTGCCAGCAGTCCGGGACAGGGTTTCAATCAGCCCCAGCATTTT

J gene: TRBJ2-2
V gene: TRBV2
D gene: TRBD1
clone size: -
CDR3 protein: CASSVQGNMAGELFF
CDR3 DNA: TGTGCCAGCAGTGTACAGGGGAATATGGCCGGGGAGCTGTTTTTT

J gene: TRBJ2-2
V gene: TRBV5-1
D gene: -
clone size: -
CDR3 protein: CASSPPGGANTGELFF
CDR3 DNA: TGCGCCAGCAGCCCTCCTGGGGGGGCTAACACCGGGGAGCTGTTTTTT

J gene: TRBJ2-7
V gene: TRBV28
D gene: -
clone size: -
CDR3 protein: CASSLRLEWYEQYF
CDR3 DNA: TGTGCCAGCAGTTTAAGACTAGAATGGTACGAGCAGTACTTC

J gene: TRBJ2-7
V gene: TRBV6-5
D gene: -
clone size: -
CDR3 protein: CASSYSGSSGYEQYF
CDR3 DNA: TGTGCCAGCAGTTACTCGGGCTCGAGCGGCTACGAGCAGTACTTC

J gene: TRBJ2-7
V gene: TRBV19
D gene: TRBD1
clone size: once
CDR3 protein: CASSRSPWGQGIYEQYF
CDR3 DNA: TGTGCCAGTAGTAGATCCCCATGGGGACAGGGGATCTACGAGCAGTACTTC

J gene: TRBJ1-5
V gene: TRBV5-6
D gene: -
clone size: -
CDR3 protein: CASSLGGIGQPQHF
CDR3 DNA: TGTGCCAGCAGCTTGGGGGGGATCGGGCAGCCCCAGCATTTT

J gene: TRBJ2-2
V gene: TRBV23-1
D gene: TRBD2
clone size: -
CDR3 protein: CASSQSMSSGRIGELFF
CDR3 DNA: TGCGCCAGCAGTCAATCGATGTCTAGCGGGAGGATCGGGGAGCTGTTTTTT